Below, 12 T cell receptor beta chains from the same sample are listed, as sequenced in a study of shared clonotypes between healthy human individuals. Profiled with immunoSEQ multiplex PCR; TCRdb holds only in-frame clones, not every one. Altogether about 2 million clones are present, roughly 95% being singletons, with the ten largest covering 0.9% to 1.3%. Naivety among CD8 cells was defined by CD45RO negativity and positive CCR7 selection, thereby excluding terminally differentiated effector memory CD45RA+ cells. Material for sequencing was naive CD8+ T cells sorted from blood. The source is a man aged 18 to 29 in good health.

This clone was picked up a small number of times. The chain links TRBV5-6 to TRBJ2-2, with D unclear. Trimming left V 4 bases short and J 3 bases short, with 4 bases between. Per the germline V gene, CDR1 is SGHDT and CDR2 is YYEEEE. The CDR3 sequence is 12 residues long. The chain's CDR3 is CASSRDTGELFF. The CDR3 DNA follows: TGTGCCAGCAGCCGAGACACCGGGGAGCTGTTTTTT.

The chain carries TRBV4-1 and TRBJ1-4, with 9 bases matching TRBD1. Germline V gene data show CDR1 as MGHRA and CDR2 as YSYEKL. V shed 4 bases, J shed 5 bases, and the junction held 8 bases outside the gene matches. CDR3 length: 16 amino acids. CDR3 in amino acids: CASSLRVTGGNEKLFF. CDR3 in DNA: TGCGCCAGCAGCCTCAGAGTCACAGGGGGCAATGAAAAACTGTTTTTT.

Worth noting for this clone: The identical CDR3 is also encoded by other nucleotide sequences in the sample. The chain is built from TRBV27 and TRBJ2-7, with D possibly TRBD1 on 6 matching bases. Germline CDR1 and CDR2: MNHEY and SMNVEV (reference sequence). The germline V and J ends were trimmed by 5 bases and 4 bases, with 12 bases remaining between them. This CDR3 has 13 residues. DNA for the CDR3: TGTGCCAGCAGTCCACGGACAGATTACGAGCAGTACTTC. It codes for CASSPRTDYEQYF.

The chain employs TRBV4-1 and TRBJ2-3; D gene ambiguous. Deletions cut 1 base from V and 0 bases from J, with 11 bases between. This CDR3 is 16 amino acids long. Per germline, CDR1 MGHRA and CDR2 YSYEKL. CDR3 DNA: TGCGCCAGCAGCCAAGTTCCGGCTAGGAGCACAGATACGCAGTATTTT. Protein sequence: CASSQVPARSTDTQYF.

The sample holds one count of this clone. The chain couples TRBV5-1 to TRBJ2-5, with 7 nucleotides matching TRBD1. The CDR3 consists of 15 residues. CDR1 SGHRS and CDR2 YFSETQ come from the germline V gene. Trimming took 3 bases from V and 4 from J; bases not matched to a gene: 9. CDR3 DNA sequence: TGCGCCAGCAGCTCCGGGACAGTGACGGGAGAGACCCAGTACTTC. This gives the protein CASSSGTVTGETQYF.

Written as DNA, the CDR3 is TGCGCCAGCAGTGAGTCCATACGGACACTGGAGTTGTGGGGCGAGCAGTACTTC. Amino acids: CASSESIRTLELWGEQYF. This sequence joins TRBV10-1 and TRBJ2-7; possibly TRBD1 for D (5 bases). Looked up from germline, CDR1 is WNHNN and CDR2 is SYGVQD (reference sequence). The CDR3 runs to 18 residues. Trimming cost V 0 bases and J 6 bases, with 24 bases left between them.

The CDR3 is CAWQSGQETQYF. The CDR3 nucleotides read TGTGCCTGGCAGAGCGGTCAAGAGACCCAGTACTTC. V and J are TRBV30 and TRBJ2-5, with a weak D call TRBD2 (5 bases). Trimming stripped 5 bases from V and 2 bases from J, with 9 bases between. CDR3 size: 12 residues. CDR1 and CDR2 from the germline V gene are GTSNPN and SVGIG (reference sequence). Based on the CDR3 plus reference TRBV30 and TRBJ2-5, the full variable domain is SQTIHQWPATLVQPVGSPLSLECTVEGTSNPNLYWYRQAAGRGLQLLFYSVGIGQISSEVPQNLSASRPQDRQFILSSKKLLLSDSGFYLCAWQSGQETQYFGPGTRLLVL.

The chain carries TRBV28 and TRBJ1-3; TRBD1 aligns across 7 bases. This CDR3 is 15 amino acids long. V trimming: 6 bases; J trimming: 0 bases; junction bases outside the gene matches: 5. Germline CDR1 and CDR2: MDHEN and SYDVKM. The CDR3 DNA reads TGTGCCAGCAGGAGGGACAGCTCCTCTGGAAACACCATATATTTT. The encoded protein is CASRRDSSSGNTIYF.

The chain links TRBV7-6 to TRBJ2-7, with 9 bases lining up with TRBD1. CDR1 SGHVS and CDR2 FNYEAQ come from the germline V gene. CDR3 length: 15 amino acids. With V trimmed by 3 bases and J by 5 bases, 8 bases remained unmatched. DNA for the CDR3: TGTGCCAGCAGCTTGCTTACAGGGGGCATCGACGAGCAGTACTTC. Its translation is CASSLLTGGIDEQYF.

The DNA for the CDR3 is TGTGCCTGGAGCCCCATTATTAACAGGGGGAATGAGGACATTCAGTACTTC. Amino acid sequence: CAWSPIINRGNEDIQYF. The chain joins TRBV30 to TRBJ2-4; 8 bases map to TRBD1. The CDR3 has 17 residues. The germline V gene encodes CDR1 GTSNPN and CDR2 SVGIG (reference sequence). After removal of 3 bases from V and 8 bases from J, the junction contained 18 bases not matched to a gene.

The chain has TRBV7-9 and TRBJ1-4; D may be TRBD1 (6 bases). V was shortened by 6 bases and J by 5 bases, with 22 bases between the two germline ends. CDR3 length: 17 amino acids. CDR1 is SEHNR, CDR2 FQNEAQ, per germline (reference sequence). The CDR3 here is CASSPFRSGGPNEKLFF. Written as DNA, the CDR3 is TGTGCCAGCAGTCCATTTAGATCGGGGGGCCCCAATGAAAAACTGTTTTTT.

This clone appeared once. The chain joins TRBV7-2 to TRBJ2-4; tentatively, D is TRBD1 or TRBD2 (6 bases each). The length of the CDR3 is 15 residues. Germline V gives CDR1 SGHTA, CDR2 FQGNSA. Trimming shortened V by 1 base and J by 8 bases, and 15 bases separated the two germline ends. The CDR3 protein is CASSLEGVGSDIQYF. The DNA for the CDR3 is TGTGCCAGCAGCTTAGAGGGGGTCGGGAGTGACATTCAGTACTTC.